What follows are 30 T cell receptor beta chains derived from one specimen sequenced in a study of T-cell reconstitution after alpha-beta-depleted transplantation in children. Using unique molecular identifiers, the investigators prepared the TCRbeta library. A single record per CDR3 protein comes from TCRdb applying MiXCR to the PCR reads. Here the sample spans about 110,000 distinct CDR3 sequences, approximately 10% being singletons. The source material was PBMCs from the stem cell graft donor, sampled from the stem cell graft. The receptors originated from a human donor who donated a stem cell graft to a child with acute lymphoblastic leukemia.

This clonotype was recorded many times. V and J are TRBV6-5 and TRBJ1-1, with D perhaps matching TRBD1 (5 bases). The CDR3 consists of 16 residues. Trimming shortened V by 2 bases and J by 4 bases, and 17 bases separated the two germline ends. Germline V gene sequence: CDR1 MNHEY, CDR2 SVGAGI. The CDR3 is CASSYRGGSRGTEAFF. In nucleotides, the CDR3 is TGTGCCAGCAGTTACCGTGGGGGTTCGAGGGGCACTGAAGCTTTCTTT.

Worth noting for this clonotype: This may come from a read error, since a much larger clone is one base off. The CDR3 loop is CATFPTGDGGTWELFF. The CDR3 DNA follows: TGTGCCACCTTCCCAACAGGGGACGGGGGCACCTGGGAGCTGTTTTTT. The chain has TRBV7-9 and TRBJ2-2, with D tentatively TRBD1 (7 bases). Germline values: CDR1 SEHNR, CDR2 FQNEAQ (reference sequence). The CDR3 has 16 residues.

The chain combines TRBV11-2 with TRBJ2-7; a weak D match, TRBD1 (5 bases). The germline gives CDR1 SGHAT, CDR2 FQNNGV. Trimming took off 1 base at V and 2 bases at J, with 24 bases between the two ends. The CDR3 sequence is 19 residues long. CDR3 amino acids: CASSLGGLGAFQRTYEQYF. The CDR3 coding sequence is TGTGCCAGCAGCTTAGGAGGCTTAGGGGCTTTTCAGAGGACCTACGAGCAGTACTTC. The entire variable domain, with the rest obtained from reference TRBV11-2 and TRBJ2-7, is as follows: EAGVAQSPRYKIIEKRQSVAFWCNPISGHATLYWYQQILGQGPKLLIQFQNNGVVDDSQLPKDRFSAERLKGVDSTLKIQPAKLEDSAVYLCASSLGGLGAFQRTYEQYFGPGTRLTVT.

This clonotype was observed many times. The genes are TRBV5-6 and TRBJ1-1; TRBD1 matches 10 bases. Germline V gene sequence: CDR1 SGHDT, CDR2 YYEEEE. The CDR3 has 15 amino acids. The ends lost 4 bases at V and 4 bases at J; junction bases unmatched: 7. CDR3 sequence: CASSLKGQGLTEAFF. DNA of the CDR3: TGTGCCAGCAGCCTGAAGGGACAGGGGCTCACTGAAGCTTTCTTT.

This clonotype came up many times. This chain joins TRBV5-1 and TRBJ2-1, with 11 bases that match TRBD2. With 1 base clipped from V and 6 bases from J, the junction kept 3 bases outside the gene matches. Germline CDR1 reads SGHRS; CDR2 reads YFSETQ. The length of the CDR3 is 15 residues. CDR3 coding DNA: TGCGCCAGCAGCTTGCGGCTAGCGGGGGGCAATGAGCAGTTCTTC. Its translation: CASSLRLAGGNEQFF.

On this clonotype itself: A much bigger clone sits one base away, suggesting this may be a read error. The V and J genes are TRBV6-5 and TRBJ2-7; D may be TRBD1 or TRBD2 (5 bases each). CDR3 length: 14 amino acids. Germline-derived CDR1 and CDR2 are MNHEY and SVGAGI. CDR3 sequence (DNA): TGTGCCAGCAGTTTCCGGGACCGAAACTACGAGCGGTACTTC. As protein: CASSFRDRNYERYF.

To note about this clonotype: A much larger clone is a single base away; this may be a read error. V gene TRBV30 combines with J gene TRBJ2-1; 8 nucleotides agree with TRBD2. Per the germline V gene, CDR1 is GTSNPN and CDR2 is SVGIG (reference sequence). J was trimmed by 2 bases and V by 4 bases; bases with no gene match: 16. The CDR3 loop spans 18 amino acids. The CDR3 bases are TGTGCCTGGACGAAACGGCTGGCGGCGGGAGGTACCTACAATGAGCAGTTCTTC. Translation gives CAWTKRLAAGGTYNEQFF. Supplemented by reference TRBV30 and TRBJ2-1, the full variable domain reads SQTIHQWPATLVQPVGSPLSLECTVEGTSNPNLYWYRQAAGRGLQLLFYSVGIGQISSEVPQNLSASRPQDRQFILSSKKLLLSDSGFYLCAWTKRLAAGGTYNEQFFGPGTRLTVL.

This clonotype was recorded many times. This chain uses TRBV7-2 with TRBJ2-7, with 7 positions matching TRBD1. V lost 6 bases to trimming and J lost 8 bases; unmatched junction nucleotides: 13. Germline V gives CDR1 SGHTA, CDR2 FQGNSA. CDR3 size: 14 residues. CDR3 protein: CASSRERQGGKQYF. The CDR3 nucleotides read TGTGCCAGCAGTAGGGAACGACAGGGCGGTAAGCAGTACTTC.

This clonotype was picked up many times. This rearrangement joins TRBV18 to TRBJ2-4, with unresolved D. The CDR3 contains 15 residues. Trimming removed 0 bases at V and 2 bases at J, with 8 bases between. Germline V gene sequence: CDR1 KGHSH, CDR2 LQKENI. CDR3 residues: CASSPPGSTKNIQYF. The CDR3 region has the DNA TGTGCCAGCTCACCACCAGGGTCAACCAAAAACATTCAGTACTTC.

This clonotype was observed many times. V is TRBV19 and J is TRBJ1-5; D not resolved. Germline lookup yields CDR1 LNHDA and CDR2 SQIVND (reference sequence). The V and J ends lost 7 bases and 3 bases respectively, with 13 bases between them. The CDR3 is made up of 14 amino acids. The CDR3 DNA follows: TGTGCCAGTAAGTGGAGGGAATACAATCAGCCCCAGCATTTT. Protein sequence: CASKWREYNQPQHF.

CDR3 DNA: TGTGCCAGCAGTTCCCCTCACGAGTCTGGGGGAGAATCTTGGGAGCAGTTCTTC. This encodes CASSSPHESGGESWEQFF. The V gene is TRBV5-4, the J gene TRBJ2-1; D assignment may be TRBD1 or TRBD2 (5 bases each). CDR1 SGHNT and CDR2 YYREEE come from the germline V gene (reference sequence). This CDR3 contains 18 residues. The V end lost 5 bases, the J end lost 10 bases, and 31 bases lay between the germline ends.

This clonotype occurred many times. The CDR3 nucleotides read TGTGCCTGGCAGCGCAGGGAGGCAGATACGCAGTATTTT. It codes for CAWQRREADTQYF. The rearrangement links TRBV30 to TRBJ2-3, with D possibly matching TRBD2 (6 bases). Trimming took off 5 bases at V and 4 bases at J, with 13 bases between the two ends. The germline V gene has CDR1 GTSNPN and CDR2 SVGIG (reference sequence). CDR3 size: 13 residues.

This clonotype has ten or more counts. The gene calls are TRBV7-9 and TRBJ1-1; D is undetermined. The V gene lost 0 bases and the J gene lost 5 bases, with 4 bases spanning the gap. The CDR3 runs 12 residues. From germline, CDR1 is SEHNR and CDR2 FQNEAQ (reference sequence). The CDR3 here is CASSLAPTEAFF. The CDR3 DNA reads as TGTGCCAGCAGCTTAGCGCCGACTGAAGCTTTCTTT. Complete variable domain (other parts from reference TRBV7-9 and TRBJ1-1): DTGVSQNPRHKITKRGQNVTFRCDPISEHNRLYWYRQTLGQGPEFLTYFQNEAQLEKSRLLSDRFSAERPKGSFSTLEIQRTEQGDSAMYLCASSLAPTEAFFGQGTRLTVV.

V gene TRBV20-1 combines with J gene TRBJ2-2, with D unresolved. V gave up 6 bases and J gave up 9 bases, with 11 bases separating them. This CDR3 is built from 11 residues. Germline V CDR1 and CDR2: DFQATT, SNEGSKA (reference sequence). CDR3 sequence: CSAVKGRELFF. CDR3 nucleotide sequence: TGCAGTGCCGTAAAAGGCAGGGAGCTGTTTTTT.

This clonotype was found many times. This chain connects TRBV5-5 to TRBJ2-5; D gene ambiguous. CDR3 length: 11 residues. Looked up from germline, CDR1 is SGHKS and CDR2 is YYEKEE (reference sequence). V was shortened by 2 bases and J by 5 bases, with 4 bases between the two germline ends. The CDR3 is CASSFTETQYF. In DNA, the CDR3 is TGTGCCAGCAGCTTTACGGAGACCCAGTACTTC.

In its sample, this clonotype was seen many times. The gene calls are TRBV6-5 and TRBJ1-1; D uncertain. The V gene lost 6 bases and the J gene lost 11 bases, with 13 bases spanning the gap. Germline V gives CDR1 MNHEY, CDR2 SVGAGI. The CDR3 length is 11 residues. The CDR3 sequence: CASSKAWEAFF. In DNA, the CDR3 is TGTGCCAGCAGCAAGGCCTGGGAGGCTTTCTTT.

This clonotype was picked up a small number of times. This chain links TRBV23-1 with TRBJ2-1, with TRBD1 matching over 7 bases. TRBV23-1 is sorted into the ORF group, with uncertain function. Germline trimming cut 2 bases from V and 8 bases from J; bases unmatched to any gene: 12. CDR3 length equals 16 residues. DNA for the CDR3: TGCGCCAGCAGTCAAACCGGGACAGCAACAGAAGATGAGCAGTTCTTC. It codes for CASSQTGTATEDEQFF.

There are many counts of this clonotype. The chain recombines TRBV7-6 with TRBJ2-7; D might be TRBD2 (6 bases). With 5 bases removed from V and 6 bases from J, the gap between germline ends came to 14 bases. This CDR3 contains 13 residues. The germline gives CDR1 SGHVS, CDR2 FNYEAQ. The CDR3 bases are TGTGCCAGCAGCCGAGGACTGGGGGGCGAGCAGTACTTC. As protein: CASSRGLGGEQYF. The entire variable domain, with the rest obtained from reference TRBV7-6 and TRBJ2-7, is as follows: GAGVSQSPRYKVTKRGQDVALRCDPISGHVSLYWYRQALGQGPEFLTYFNYEAQQDKSGLPNDRFSAERPEGSISTLTIQRTEQRDSAMYRCASSRGLGGEQYFGPGTRLTVT.

This clonotype was seen at least ten times. The chain couples TRBV4-1 to TRBJ1-1; a weak D match, TRBD1 (6 bases). The germline V gene has CDR1 MGHRA and CDR2 YSYEKL. The CDR3 is made up of 13 amino acids. V lost 5 bases, J lost 2 bases, and 9 bases lay in between. CDR3 sequence: CASSTQGNTEAFF. DNA for the CDR3: TGCGCCAGCAGCACACAGGGTAACACTGAAGCTTTCTTT.

Many counts were recorded for this clonotype. This chain connects TRBV6-6 to TRBJ2-7; D gene unclear. Trimming pared 6 bases from V and 2 bases from J, leaving 5 bases between. CDR1 is MNHNY and CDR2 is SVGAGI in the germline V gene (reference sequence). The CDR3 has 11 residues. Written as DNA, the CDR3 is TGTGCCAGCAGCCCCCCCTACGAGCAGTACTTC. It codes for CASSPPYEQYF.

This clonotype was recorded many times. The chain has TRBV29-1 and TRBJ1-1; D unclear. Germline CDR1 SQVTM, CDR2 ANQGSEA. CDR3 length equals 11 residues. V lost 6 bases to trimming and J lost 8 bases, with 13 bases between them. The CDR3: CSVADVAEAFF. As DNA, the CDR3 is TGCAGCGTGGCCGACGTGGCAGAAGCTTTCTTT.

This clonotype was counted at least ten times. The chain combines TRBV4-3 with TRBJ1-5; 8 bases map to TRBD1. CDR1 is LGHNA, CDR2 YSLEER, per germline. This CDR3 region has 15 residues. With V trimmed by 0 bases and J by 8 bases, 6 bases remained unmatched. CDR3 protein: CASSQDLTGVKPQHF. CDR3 coding DNA: TGCGCCAGCAGCCAAGATTTGACAGGGGTGAAGCCCCAGCATTTT.

J is TRBJ2-5 and V is TRBV3-1; D is unresolved. From germline, CDR1 is LGHDT and CDR2 YNNKEL (reference sequence). V lost 3 bases, J lost 7 bases, and 18 bases lay in between. The CDR3 runs to 15 residues. This CDR3 is CASSHPTVAELTQYF. The DNA of the CDR3 is TGTGCCAGCAGCCATCCTACCGTGGCGGAGTTGACCCAGTACTTC.

Ten or more counts support this clonotype. The chain combines TRBV15 with TRBJ2-1; D remains unclear. The V end was cut by 5 bases, the J end by 0 bases, with 11 bases between. The length of the CDR3 is 15 residues. Germline lookup yields CDR1 LNHNV and CDR2 YYDKDF (reference sequence). CDR3 DNA sequence: TGTGCCACCAGCCCAGGACGGAGCTCCTACAATGAGCAGTTCTTC. Its protein product is CATSPGRSSYNEQFF.

This clonotype was picked up many times. The CDR3 sequence: CSARGGIETQYF. CDR3 in DNA: TGCAGTGCTAGGGGGGGCATAGAGACCCAGTACTTC. The J gene is TRBJ2-5, the V gene TRBV20-1; D is perhaps TRBD1 or TRBD2 (6 bases each). The CDR3 sequence is 12 residues long. The germline V and J ends were trimmed by 3 bases and 4 bases, with 9 bases remaining between them. Germline V gene sequence: CDR1 DFQATT, CDR2 SNEGSKA (reference sequence).

This clonotype showed up many times. The chain combines TRBV3-1 with TRBJ2-1, with D possibly TRBD2 on 5 matching bases. Germline values: CDR1 LGHDT, CDR2 YNNKEL (reference sequence). This CDR3 spans 14 amino acids. With 0 bases removed from V and 7 bases from J, the gap between germline ends came to 10 bases. The CDR3 here is CASSQDGRRNEQFF. The CDR3 DNA reads as TGTGCCAGCAGCCAAGATGGACGGAGGAATGAGCAGTTCTTC.

This clonotype was picked up a small number of times. The rearrangement uses TRBV6-6 and TRBJ1-6; D gene uncertain. Germline V lookup: CDR1 MNHNY, CDR2 SVGAGI (reference sequence). The CDR3 consists of 12 residues. Trimming cost V 4 bases and J 13 bases, with 11 bases left between them. The CDR3 here is CASSSQTRPLHF. CDR3 nucleotide sequence: TGTGCCAGCAGTTCACAGACGAGGCCCCTCCACTTT.

This clonotype was seen repeatedly, ten times or more. V and J are TRBV9 and TRBJ2-5; 8 nucleotides line up with TRBD2. V was pared by 0 bases and J by 2 bases, with 12 bases of the junction left unmatched. Germline CDR1 and CDR2: SGDLS and YYNGEE. The CDR3 is 18 residues long. The CDR3 region is CASSVAPRASGLQETQYF. CDR3 coding DNA: TGTGCCAGCAGCGTAGCCCCCCGGGCTAGCGGGTTACAAGAGACCCAGTACTTC.

J is TRBJ2-3 and V is TRBV29-1, with D hard to call. V gave up 5 bases and J gave up 5 bases, with 17 bases separating them. CDR1 SQVTM and CDR2 ANQGSEA come from the germline V gene. The CDR3 totals 14 residues. Written as DNA, the CDR3 is TGCAGCGTTCCTCGGCCCTCGTATGGAGATACGCAGTATTTT. Its translation is CSVPRPSYGDTQYF.

This clonotype was seen once. A clone one base away is much larger, so this may be a read error. The chain is built from TRBV12-5 and TRBJ2-3; no clear D gene. From germline, CDR1 is LGHNT and CDR2 FRNRAP. This CDR3 is 11 amino acids long. In DNA form, the CDR3 reads TGTGCTAGTGGAGTAGCAGATACGCAGAATTTT. This codes for CASGVADTQNF.